The T cell receptor beta chain described here comes from a study of beta chain features in type 1 diabetes. Whole-study results and caveats: Type 1 diabetes patients had moderately but significantly shorter TCRB CDR3s in all four CD4+ subsets.

The germline gives CDR1 SEHNR, CDR2 FQNEAQ (reference sequence). The CDR3 contains 12 residues. V was pared by 6 bases and J by 8 bases, with 13 bases between. This clone was detected only a few times. The antigen is undetermined. Expressed TCRB transcripts were sequenced, since all the RNA that had been isolated was reverse transcribed. Sequencing used immunoSEQ multiplex PCR; TCRdb keeps in-frame clones, though not all of them. In the table there are more than 550,000 clones, about 14% of which are singletons. The specimen was naive CD4+ T cells from blood. The V gene is TRBV7-9, the J gene TRBJ1-2; unclear D gene. This receptor was identified in a young man with type 1 diabetes. This CDR3 is CASSPERGGYTF. In DNA, the CDR3 is TGTGCCAGCAGTCCGGAACGCGGAGGCTACACCTTC.